Below are 6 T cell receptor beta chains sequenced from a single sample in a study of CD8 T cells in ankylosing spondylitis. Findings and caveats of the study: The study identified a TCR beta motif of roughly eight highly homologous variants that appeared characteristic of ankylosing spondylitis blood.

A single record per CDR3 protein comes from TCRdb applying MiXCR to the 5' RACE reads. The sample has about 200,000 distinct CDR3 sequences, about 7% seen once. These receptors have no identified antigens. The sequenced material came from blood, either unsorted or a sorted T cell fraction (not recorded which). The receptors were sampled from a male donor with ankylosing spondylitis.

This clonotype was seen ten or more times. The chain has TRBV6-2 or TRBV6-3 and TRBJ1-1, with D possibly matching TRBD1 (6 bases). Trimming shortened V by 1 base and J by 6 bases, and 15 bases separated the two germline ends. This CDR3 contains 15 residues. Germline V gives CDR1 MNHEY, CDR2 SVGEGT. DNA for the CDR3: TGTGCCAGCAGTTACTTACAGGGAGGGCGCGCTGAAGCTTTCTTT. Amino acids: CASSYLQGGRAEAFF.

This clonotype was counted a few times. The chain joins TRBV10-2 to TRBJ1-6; 9 bases match TRBD1. Germline values: CDR1 WSHSY, CDR2 SAAADI. The trim removed 8 bases at V and 9 bases at J, leaving 2 bases unmatched. The CDR3 sequence is 12 residues long. CDR3 in DNA: TGCGCCAGCCGGGACAGGGCTTCACCCCTCCACTTT. Its protein is CASRDRASPLHF.

This clonotype has a count of ten or more. The chain is built from TRBV25-1 and TRBJ1-5; D may be TRBD1 (5 bases). V dropped 5 bases and J dropped 2 bases, with 10 bases sitting between them. This CDR3 is 14 amino acids long. From germline, CDR1 is MGHDK and CDR2 SYGVNS. DNA for the CDR3: TGTGCCAGCAGTTGGGGGGGTGGCAATCAGCCCCAGCATTTT. This translates into CASSWGGGNQPQHF. Filled out from reference TRBV25-1 and TRBJ1-5, the complete variable domain reads EADIYQTPRYLVIGTGKKITLECSQTMGHDKMYWYQQDPGMELHLIHYSYGVNSTEKGDLSSESTVSRIRTEHFPLTLESARPSHTSQYLCASSWGGGNQPQHFGDGTRLSIL.

This clonotype was seen more than once but under ten times. The chain joins TRBV4-3 to TRBJ2-7; TRBD1 might be the D (5 bases). The CDR3 is 14 amino acids. Trimming pared 2 bases from V and 2 bases from J, leaving 10 bases between. Germline values: CDR1 LGHNA, CDR2 YSLEER. This CDR3 is CASSQHGRAYEQYF. The CDR3 DNA reads as TGCGCCAGCAGCCAACACGGCAGGGCCTACGAGCAGTACTTC.

At least ten counts were recorded for this clonotype. The rearrangement links TRBV27 to TRBJ2-1; 10 bases fit TRBD2. V was clipped by 0 bases and J by 9 bases; unmatched bases: 5. The CDR3 is made up of 15 amino acids. The germline CDR1 and CDR2 sequences are MNHEY and SMNVEV (reference sequence). CDR3 protein: CASSLSPSGRTEQFF. The CDR3 DNA reads as TGTGCCAGCAGTTTATCGCCTAGCGGGAGAACTGAGCAGTTCTTC.

This clonotype was counted at least ten times. The chain couples TRBV30 to TRBJ1-6; 8 bases fit TRBD1. This CDR3 comprises 20 residues. V was clipped by 4 bases and J by 0 bases; unmatched bases: 17. Germline lookup yields CDR1 GTSNPN and CDR2 SVGIG (reference sequence). Here the CDR3 reads CAWTRQGRPTMSSYNSPLHF. Here the CDR3 DNA reads TGTGCCTGGACCAGACAGGGGCGACCGACAATGAGCTCCTATAATTCACCCCTCCACTTT.